These T cell receptor beta chains were read from a single sample in a study of T cells in Graves' hyperthyroidism and ophthalmopathy. TCRdb recomputed calls from the multiplex PCR reads with MiXCR, one row per CDR3 protein. The table includes 500,000 to 800,000 distinct CDR3 sequences, about 45% detected once. The sequencing sample was made of peripheral blood or thyroid tissue (not recorded which). These receptors all stem from an adult man with Graves' disease, either hyperthyroidism or ophthalmopathy (not recorded which). The conserved cysteine and the conserved F or W are not part of the CDR3 here. Some rows mark clone size as missing; the rest say once, few, many or name a class of expanded clone.

clone_size: NA; v_call: TRBV29-1; j_call: TRBJ2-5; cdr3_aa: SQDPPGDGETQY
clone_size: many; v_call: TRBV29-1; j_call: TRBJ2-7; cdr3_aa: SVERDSPYEQY
clone_size: NA; v_call: TRBV7-9; j_call: TRBJ1-1; cdr3_aa: ASSRMDNKEAF
clone_size: NA; v_call: TRBV7-9; j_call: TRBJ1-2; cdr3_aa: ASSVSQGTYGYT
clone_size: NA; v_call: TRBV29-1; j_call: TRBJ1-1; cdr3_aa: SVEVGAPRAF
clone_size: NA; v_call: TRBV12-1; j_call: TRBJ2-5; cdr3_aa: ASSFAGGGNQPQY
clone_size: few; v_call: TRBV10-3; j_call: TRBJ2-7; cdr3_aa: AISDLAGKSSYEQY
clone_size: many; v_call: TRBV10-3; j_call: TRBJ1-1; cdr3_aa: ATWQGNTEAF
clone_size: NA; v_call: TRBV2; j_call: TRBJ1-6; cdr3_aa: ARTGVIDSPLH
clone_size: few; v_call: TRBV12-3/TRBV12-4; j_call: TRBJ1-2; cdr3_aa: ASSSPDRRRGYT
clone_size: NA; v_call: TRBV29-1; j_call: TRBJ2-5; cdr3_aa: SVGDGVQETQY
clone_size: once; v_call: TRBV29-1; j_call: TRBJ1-1; cdr3_aa: SSPSGSAAQNTEAF
clone_size: NA; v_call: TRBV29-1; j_call: TRBJ2-7; cdr3_aa: SVVGGRSYEQY
clone_size: NA; v_call: TRBV20-1; j_call: TRBJ1-5; cdr3_aa: SAEDSSFLSNQPQH
clone_size: NA; v_call: TRBV7-9; j_call: TRBJ2-7; cdr3_aa: ASSSGLVDRRDYEQY
clone_size: NA; v_call: TRBV7-2; j_call: TRBJ1-2; cdr3_aa: ATGGGSYGYT
clone_size: NA; v_call: TRBV6-5; j_call: TRBJ2-7; cdr3_aa: ASSGTGTDSYEQY
clone_size: NA; v_call: TRBV24-1; j_call: TRBJ1-2; cdr3_aa: ATSYFQGRPPWGYGYT